This is a list of T cell receptor beta chains from one sample in a study of blood T cell repertoires in COVID-19. Using immunoSEQ multiplex PCR, the repertoire was profiled, and TCRdb retains in-frame clones only, with some absent. The sample shows about 220,000 clones, roughly four fifths of them seen only once. The sequenced material came from PBMCs or T cells enriched from blood (not recorded which). Every receptor here comes from a woman between 55 and 75 years old who had recovered from COVID-19. Both conserved end residues are part of each CDR3. D genes are given only for firm matches. Size values are once, few and many counts, or a class for expanded clones, and some rows have none.

J gene	clone size	V gene	D gene	CDR3 protein	CDR3 DNA
TRBJ1-5	-	TRBV6-5	-	CASSYSPDQPQHF	TGTGCCAGCAGTTACTCGCCGGATCAGCCCCAGCATTTT
TRBJ2-1	-	TRBV6-6	-	CASSYPGNEQFF	TGTGCCAGCAGTTATCCGGGGAATGAGCAGTTCTTC
TRBJ2-1	-	TRBV15	TRBD2	CATSRDRETSGATLQFF	TGTGCCACCAGCAGAGATCGGGAGACTAGCGGGGCCACCCTGCAGTTCTTC
TRBJ2-1	-	TRBV7-9	-	CASSLAGSPYNEQFF	TGTGCCAGCAGCTTAGCAGGGAGCCCCTACAATGAGCAGTTCTTC
TRBJ2-3	-	TRBV7-9	-	CASSRSGNTDTQYF	TGTGCCAGCAGCCGATCGGGAAACACAGATACGCAGTATTTT
TRBJ1-1	-	TRBV30	-	CAWSVRTDTEAFF	TGTGCCTGGAGTGTACGGACAGACACTGAAGCTTTCTTT
TRBJ1-1	-	TRBV2	-	CASSEGYRTNTEAFF	TGTGCCAGCAGTGAAGGGTACAGAACGAACACTGAAGCTTTCTTT
TRBJ1-1	-	TRBV5-5	-	CASSHLDRNTEAFF	TGTGCCAGCAGCCATCTAGATAGAAACACTGAAGCTTTCTTT
TRBJ2-7	once	TRBV5-5	TRBD1	CASSLEGGTGGYEQYF	TGTGCCAGCAGCTTGGAAGGAGGGACAGGGGGCTACGAGCAGTACTTC
TRBJ2-7	-	TRBV19	-	CASSQNLRDEQYF	TGTGCCAGTAGTCAAAACCTCCGGGACGAGCAGTACTTC
TRBJ1-5	once	TRBV3-1/TRBV3-2	-	CASSQEGWGGGNQPQHF	TGTGCCAGCAGCCAAGAGGGTTGGGGAGGCGGCAATCAGCCCCAGCATTTT
TRBJ1-1	-	TRBV7-2	TRBD1	CASSLFGQGASEAFF	TGTGCCAGCAGCTTATTCGGACAGGGGGCATCAGAAGCTTTCTTT
TRBJ1-5	once	TRBV19	TRBD1	CASSTGTGQSAQHF	TGTGCCAGTAGTACCGGGACAGGTCAATCGGCCCAGCATTTT
TRBJ2-2	-	TRBV9	-	CASSVAAGELFF	TGTGCCAGCAGCGTAGCAGCCGGGGAGCTGTTTTTT
TRBJ2-1	-	TRBV11-2	TRBD2	CASSLARRTSGYNEQFF	TGTGCCAGCAGCTTAGCCAGAAGGACTAGCGGCTACAATGAGCAGTTCTTC
TRBJ2-7	-	TRBV6-2/TRBV6-3	TRBD1	CASSAGTGGRFEQYF	TGTGCCAGCAGTGCTGGGACAGGGGGCCGCTTTGAGCAGTACTTC
TRBJ2-5	-	TRBV6-5	TRBD1	CASSVPGQGGETQYF	TGTGCCAGCAGCGTTCCGGGACAGGGCGGGGAGACCCAGTACTTC
TRBJ2-1	-	TRBV7-2	-	CASSPLRVTNEQFF	TGTGCCAGCAGCCCGTTGAGGGTGACGAATGAGCAGTTCTTC
TRBJ1-1	-	TRBV28	TRBD1	CASSLWGQGETEAFF	TGTGCCAGCAGTTTATGGGGCCAGGGGGAGACTGAAGCTTTCTTT
TRBJ2-5	-	TRBV19	TRBD2	CASTGRGDGETQYF	TGTGCCAGTACGGGTCGGGGGGACGGAGAGACCCAGTACTTC
TRBJ2-2	-	TRBV12-5	TRBD1	CASGLGTGSGELFF	TGTGCTAGTGGTTTGGGGACAGGATCCGGGGAGCTGTTTTTT
TRBJ1-4	-	TRBV4-1	-	CASSQALSGRGEKLFF	TGCGCCAGCAGCCAAGCCTTGTCAGGGAGGGGTGAAAAACTGTTTTTT
TRBJ2-7	-	TRBV7-9	TRBD2	CASSSRTSGNYEQYF	TGTGCCAGCAGCTCGAGGACTAGCGGGAACTACGAGCAGTACTTC
TRBJ1-2	-	TRBV6-5	TRBD1	CASSYPGDRGLTGYTF	TGTGCCAGCAGTTACCCCGGGGACAGGGGGCTCACTGGCTACACCTTC
TRBJ2-7	-	TRBV19	TRBD1	CASSRRDREGEQYF	TGTGCCAGTTCCCGGAGAGACAGGGAAGGCGAGCAGTACTTC
TRBJ2-2	-	TRBV3-1/TRBV3-2	-	CASSQSRRLNTGELFF	TGTGCCAGCAGCCAATCTCGGAGACTGAACACCGGGGAGCTGTTTTTT
TRBJ1-2	-	TRBV3-1/TRBV3-2	-	CASSQSRVGYTF	TGTGCCAGCAGCCAATCTCGGGTTGGCTACACCTTC
TRBJ1-3	-	TRBV5-8	-	CASSLPLRGRNTIYF	TGTGCCAGCAGCTTGCCGCTCCGGGGTAGAAACACCATATATTTT
TRBJ1-2	-	TRBV19	-	CASRHTNYGYTF	TGTGCCAGTAGACACACTAACTATGGCTACACCTTC
TRBJ2-7	few	TRBV6-1	-	CASSDPTRGYSYEQYF	TGTGCCAGCAGTGACCCCACTAGGGGGTACTCCTACGAGCAGTACTTC
TRBJ1-6	-	TRBV11-2	TRBD1	CASSFFPPRDRASPLHF	TGTGCCAGCAGCTTTTTTCCCCCGCGGGACAGGGCTTCACCCCTCCACTTT
TRBJ2-6	-	TRBV19	-	CASSIRGAHSGANVLTF	TGTGCCAGTAGTATCAGGGGGGCCCACTCTGGGGCCAACGTCCTGACTTTC
TRBJ1-5	-	TRBV5-6	TRBD1	CASSAKDRGHQPQHF	TGTGCCAGCAGCGCGAAGGACAGGGGGCACCAGCCCCAGCATTTT
TRBJ1-3	-	TRBV6-1	-	CASSAPLGGSGNTIYF	TGTGCCAGCAGTGCCCCCCTTGGGGGGTCTGGAAACACCATATATTTT
TRBJ2-1	-	TRBV19	-	CASSITGNYNEQFF	TGTGCCAGTAGTATAACCGGGAACTACAATGAGCAGTTCTTC
TRBJ1-2	-	TRBV19	-	CASSIRQSTNYGYTF	TGTGCCAGTAGTATAAGACAGAGTACTAACTATGGCTACACCTTC
TRBJ2-2	-	TRBV5-1	TRBD1	CASSWDRANTGELFF	TGCGCCAGCAGCTGGGACAGAGCGAACACCGGGGAGCTGTTTTTT
TRBJ1-5	-	TRBV7-2	TRBD1	CASSLGQGAGWPQHF	TGTGCCAGCAGCTTAGGACAGGGGGCCGGATGGCCCCAGCATTTT
TRBJ1-2	-	TRBV10-1	TRBD1	CASIRGQSGTYGYTF	TGCGCCAGCATCCGGGGACAGTCTGGGACCTATGGCTACACCTTC
TRBJ2-1	few	TRBV2	-	CASTRGGGYNEQFF	TGTGCCAGCACCAGGGGCGGAGGATACAATGAGCAGTTCTTC
TRBJ1-6	-	TRBV19	TRBD1	CASSSRFSTGSSPLHF	TGTGCCAGTAGTTCCCGTTTTTCGACAGGGAGTTCACCCCTCCACTTT
TRBJ2-6	-	TRBV29-1	-	CSVEKPGVGSGANVLTF	TGCAGCGTTGAAAAACCGGGTGTGGGCTCTGGGGCCAACGTCCTGACTTTC
TRBJ2-1	-	TRBV7-3	TRBD2	CASSWKDGGNNEQFF	TGTGCCAGCAGCTGGAAAGACGGGGGGAACAATGAGCAGTTCTTC
TRBJ1-1	-	TRBV7-3	-	CASSLQGDFTEAFF	TGTGCCAGCAGTTTACAAGGGGACTTCACTGAAGCTTTCTTT
TRBJ2-7	-	TRBV6-2/TRBV6-3	-	CASSDHGQPYEQYF	TGTGCCAGCAGTGACCACGGACAGCCGTACGAGCAGTACTTC
TRBJ2-5	-	TRBV7-2	-	CASTPGRGETQYF	TGTGCCAGCACCCCGGGCCGGGGAGAGACCCAGTACTTC
TRBJ1-4	-	TRBV3-1/TRBV3-2	TRBD1	CASSPPGPGGEKLFF	TGTGCCAGCAGCCCTCCAGGTCCAGGGGGTGAAAAACTGTTTTTT
TRBJ1-5	-	TRBV19	-	CASSIGARARYSNQPQHF	TGTGCCAGTAGTATTGGGGCCAGGGCCCGTTATAGCAATCAGCCCCAGCATTTT
TRBJ1-6	-	TRBV5-1	TRBD1	CASSVSGTVAPLHF	TGCGCCAGCAGCGTATCCGGGACAGTGGCACCCCTCCACTTT
TRBJ2-5	-	TRBV9	-	CASSVGFEETQYF	TGTGCCAGCAGCGTAGGATTCGAGGAGACCCAGTACTTC
TRBJ1-1	-	TRBV6-5	-	CASSSQGEAFF	TGTGCCAGCAGTTCCCAGGGTGAAGCTTTCTTT
TRBJ1-1	once	TRBV7-9	TRBD1	CASSLGTGGRKNTEAFF	TGTGCCAGCAGCCTCGGGACAGGGGGCAGGAAGAACACTGAAGCTTTCTTT
TRBJ2-2	-	TRBV1	-	CTSSYGGAGGELFF	TGCACCAGCAGTTACGGGGGGGCCGGCGGGGAGCTGTTTTTT
TRBJ1-3	-	TRBV5-6	-	CASSLALGVGNTIYF	TGTGCCAGCAGCTTGGCGCTAGGAGTTGGAAACACCATATATTTT